This T cell receptor (beta chain) comes out of a study of T-cell reconstitution after alpha-beta-depleted transplantation in children. Germline CDR1 reads LNHNV; CDR2 reads YYDKDF (reference sequence). Trimming left V 0 bases short and J 3 bases short, with 8 bases between. This CDR3 comprises 14 residues. This clonotype has a handful of counts. The TCRbeta library was prepared with unique molecular identifiers. TCRdb fed the PCR reads into MiXCR, producing one record per CDR3 protein. The sample lists 380,000 or so distinct CDR3 sequences; approximately 12% were seen once. The clonotype was recovered from a human donor who donated a stem cell graft to a child with Fanconi anemia. Sample: PBMCs, taken from the stem cell graft. The rearrangement joins TRBV15 to TRBJ1-2; tentative D call: TRBD1 (5 bases). The CDR3 region is CATSRDLGDYGYTF. CDR3 sequence (DNA): TGTGCCACCAGCAGAGATCTGGGGGACTATGGCTACACCTTC. Variable domain in full (rest from reference TRBV15 and TRBJ1-2): DAMVIQNPRYQVTQFGKPVTLSCSQTLNHNVMYWYQQKSSQAPKLLFHYYDKDFNNEADTPDNFQSRRPNTSFCFLDIRSPGLGDTAMYLCATSRDLGDYGYTFGSGTRLTVV.